These 9 T cell receptor beta chains originate from one sample sequenced in a study of T-cell reconstitution after alpha-beta-depleted transplantation in children. Unique molecular identifiers were incorporated when the TCRbeta library was constructed. Via MiXCR, TCRdb re-called the PCR reads, giving one row per CDR3 protein. The table includes around 450,000 distinct CDR3 sequences, 15% to 20% detected once. The starting material was PBMCs, mostly from graft donor cells, obtained 360 days after TCRalphabeta/CD19-depleted stem cell transplant. These TCRs come from a boy younger than two who had a stem cell transplant for Wiskott-Aldrich syndrome, so the T cells may come from the graft donor.

V usage is TRBV4-3 and J usage is TRBJ2-3; 9 bases are a match to TRBD2. This CDR3 comprises 17 residues. Germline-derived CDR1 and CDR2 are LGHNA and YSLEER. J gave up 3 bases and V 0 bases, and 7 bases lay outside the gene matches. CDR3 protein: CASSQDSGSWTTDTQYF. CDR3 coding DNA: TGCGCCAGCAGCCAAGATAGCGGGAGTTGGACAACAGATACGCAGTATTTT.

This clonotype appeared a few times. V is TRBV3-1 and J is TRBJ2-5, with a tentative D call TRBD2 (6 bases). The CDR3 sequence is 14 residues long. V was trimmed by 3 bases and J by 3 bases, leaving 11 bases between them. CDR1 is LGHDT and CDR2 is YNNKEL in the germline V gene (reference sequence). As DNA, the CDR3 is TGTGCCAGCAGCCATCTTAGCGGCAAAGAGACCCAGTACTTC. Its protein product is CASSHLSGKETQYF.

Only one count was recorded for this clonotype. The chain couples TRBV2 to TRBJ2-3, with 8 bases that match TRBD2. The V segment lost 6 bases and the J segment 0 bases; nucleotides outside the gene matches: 2. This CDR3 region has 14 residues. Germline CDR1 SNHLY, CDR2 FYNNEI. CDR3 region: CASRRLASTDTQYF. The CDR3 DNA reads TGTGCCAGCAGACGACTAGCGAGCACAGATACGCAGTATTTT.

V is TRBV2 and J is TRBJ1-1, with D possibly TRBD1 on 6 matching bases. Trimming stripped 6 bases from V and 1 base from J, with 12 bases between. Germline values: CDR1 SNHLY, CDR2 FYNNEI. The CDR3 extends over 14 amino acids. The DNA of the CDR3 is TGTGCCAGCAGGCTAACAGGGCCGAACACTGAAGCTTTCTTT. Translation: CASRLTGPNTEAFF.

The sample holds a few counts of this clonotype. V gene TRBV20-1 combines with J gene TRBJ2-1; no firm D call. Between the trimmed V and J ends, which lost 4 bases and 6 bases, there was a span of 7 bases. Germline values: CDR1 DFQATT, CDR2 SNEGSKA (reference sequence). This CDR3 region has 11 residues. The DNA for the CDR3 is TGCAGTGCTATAAAAGGCAATGAGCAGTTCTTC. Its protein product is CSAIKGNEQFF.

This clonotype was picked up many times. The chain uses TRBV29-1 and TRBJ2-1; no definite D call. Germline V lookup: CDR1 SQVTM, CDR2 ANQGSEA. Trimming took off 5 bases at V and 9 bases at J, with 17 bases between the two ends. This CDR3 region has 13 residues. The CDR3 DNA reads as TGCAGCGTTCGCGGACGTATGATCATTGAGCAGTTCTTC. Translating it yields CSVRGRMIIEQFF.

This clonotype occurred many times. The rearrangement links TRBV25-1 to TRBJ1-2; D is possibly TRBD1 (5 bases). V was cut by 5 bases and J by 8 bases, with 12 bases left in between. The CDR3 has 12 residues. Germline V CDR1 and CDR2: MGHDK, SYGVNS. The DNA for the CDR3 is TGTGCCAGCAGTCTCGGACATAAGGGCTACACCTTC. Its translation: CASSLGHKGYTF.

A few counts support this clonotype. The rearrangement joins TRBV3-1 to TRBJ2-2, with D perhaps matching TRBD2 (6 bases). This CDR3 is built from 15 residues. Germline assignment: CDR1 LGHDT and CDR2 YNNKEL (reference sequence). V was shortened by 5 bases and J by 4 bases, with 14 bases between the two germline ends. This CDR3 is CASSFSRTITGELFF. In DNA form, the CDR3 reads TGTGCCAGCAGCTTCTCCCGGACTATCACCGGGGAGCTGTTTTTT.

V usage is TRBV6-5 and J usage is TRBJ2-7; D gene unclear. Germline V lookup: CDR1 MNHEY, CDR2 SVGAGI. Deletions cut 4 bases from V and 6 bases from J, with 13 bases between. There are 13 residues in the CDR3. The CDR3 DNA follows: TGTGCCAGCAGTTTGAACTCACGGGCCGAGCAGTACTTC. Protein: CASSLNSRAEQYF.